This is a list of T cell receptor beta chains from one sample in a study of control samples from healthy donors and cancer patients. Here immunoSEQ multiplex PCR was the method, and the copy in TCRdb shows in-frame clones only, minus some. The sample includes 120,000 or so clones, 80% to 95% of them seen just once. Input material: blood. These receptors were collected from a woman under 30 in good health. The CDR3 runs from the conserved cysteine through the conserved F or W. A D gene is named only where the DNA matches it firmly. Rows give clone size only sometimes, using once, few, many, or a class for an expanded clone.

TRBJ2-2,NA,TRBD2,TRBV7-6,TGTGCCAGCAGCCGGACTAGCGGGACCGTCGCCGGGGAGCTGTTTTTT,CASSRTSGTVAGELFF
TRBJ1-4,NA,NA,TRBV19,TGTGCCAGTAGTATGCAGGGTAGAGAAAAACTGTTTTTT,CASSMQGREKLFF
TRBJ1-2,once,NA,TRBV29-1,TGCAGCGTTGACGAGGGAGGCTATGGCTACACCTTC,CSVDEGGYGYTF
TRBJ1-4,NA,TRBD1,TRBV30,TGTGCCTGGAAGTACCAACGCCGGACCGGGACAGTTGGTGAAAAACTGTTTTTT,CAWKYQRRTGTVGEKLFF
TRBJ2-7,NA,TRBD2,TRBV30,TGTGCCTGGCGCCAGGCAGCGGGAGCGAACGAGCAGTACTTC,CAWRQAAGANEQYF
TRBJ2-7,NA,TRBD1,TRBV7-9,TGTGCCAGCAGCTCGGACAGGAACTCCTACGAGCAGTACTTC,CASSSDRNSYEQYF
TRBJ2-3,NA,TRBD2,TRBV9,TGTGCCAGCAACCGCGGGGGGGCCACAGATACGCAGTATTTT,CASNRGGATDTQYF
TRBJ1-2,NA,NA,TRBV21-1,TGTGCCAGCAGCAACGTCCAGGAAAACTATGGCTACACCTTC,CASSNVQENYGYTF
TRBJ2-5,NA,NA,TRBV7-6,TGTGCCAGCAGCCCAACCGGGGGTAGGGGGTTTGAAGAGACCCAGTACTTC,CASSPTGGRGFEETQYF
TRBJ1-5,few,NA,TRBV6-2/TRBV6-3,TGTGCCAGCAGCTCCCCCTGGACGAGAGAATTACAGCCCCAGCATTTT,CASSSPWTRELQPQHF
TRBJ1-1,NA,NA,TRBV24-1,TGTGCCACCAGTGATTCTGGGCGGAACACTGAAGCTTTCTTT,CATSDSGRNTEAFF
TRBJ2-3,NA,TRBD2,TRBV7-9,TGTGCCAGCAGCTTTCACACGGGAGGGCCAGATACGCAGTATTTT,CASSFHTGGPDTQYF
TRBJ2-2,NA,NA,TRBV7-2,TGTGCCAGCAGCCCCGACAGCCTCCTAAGATACGGGGAGCTGTTTTTT,CASSPDSLLRYGELFF
TRBJ2-7,NA,TRBD1,TRBV5-6,TGTGCCAGCCACAGCTTATACAGGGGGCGATCCTACGAGCAGTACTTC,CASHSLYRGRSYEQYF
TRBJ1-5,NA,NA,TRBV5-8,TGTGCCAGCAGCCACAGACAGCCCCAGCATTTT,CASSHRQPQHF
TRBJ2-6,NA,NA,TRBV6-4,TGTGCCAGCAGTGATGGAGGCCCCAACGTCCTGACTTTC,CASSDGGPNVLTF
TRBJ1-1,NA,NA,TRBV7-8,TGTGCCAGCAGCTTTCGTGGCAGGGTTGCGAACACTGAAGCTTTCTTT,CASSFRGRVANTEAFF
TRBJ1-6,once,TRBD1,TRBV2,TGTGCCAGCAGTCACTGGGGGACAGGGGGTAATTCACCCCTCCACTTT,CASSHWGTGGNSPLHF
TRBJ1-5,NA,NA,TRBV24-1,TGTGCCACCAGTGATTTTCGACAGATTATAGTAGGTAGCAATCAGCCCCAGCATTTT,CATSDFRQIIVGSNQPQHF
TRBJ1-2,once,TRBD1,TRBV9,TGTGCCAGCAGCTCCCGGGACAGGCCCTTGAGCAACTATGGCTACACCTTC,CASSSRDRPLSNYGYTF
TRBJ2-7,NA,TRBD1,TRBV27,TGTGCCAGTAAGAGCTTACCGGGACAGGGTTTATACGAGCAGTACTTC,CASKSLPGQGLYEQYF
TRBJ2-2,NA,TRBD1,TRBV6-2/TRBV6-3,TGTGCCAGCAGCCAAGACAGGGGGCTGACCGGGGAGCTGTTTTTT,CASSQDRGLTGELFF
TRBJ1-1,NA,NA,TRBV29-1,TGCAGCGTTGAGATGGGGGGAGAATTGGCTTTCTTT,CSVEMGGELAFF
TRBJ2-2,NA,TRBD2,TRBV18,TGTGCCAGCTCACCGAAAAGGGAGGGCGCGCTCACCGGGGAGCTGTTTTTT,CASSPKREGALTGELFF
TRBJ2-3,NA,NA,TRBV28,TGTGCCAGCAGTTTAGCGGGCCGCACAGATACGCAGTATTTT,CASSLAGRTDTQYF
TRBJ2-1,NA,TRBD2,TRBV9,TGTGCCAGCAGCCCGGGGAGGGCTAGCGGGAGCAATGAGCAGTTCTTC,CASSPGRASGSNEQFF
TRBJ2-5,NA,TRBD2,TRBV4-3,TGCGCCAGCAGCCAAGGCCGGACTAGCGGGGTACAAGAGACCCAGTACTTC,CASSQGRTSGVQETQYF
TRBJ2-2,NA,TRBD2,TRBV9,TGTGCCAGCAGCGTAGAAGCGGGGGTCGGGGAGCTGTTTTTT,CASSVEAGVGELFF
TRBJ2-5,NA,NA,TRBV9,TGTGCCAGCAGCCCGCTGGACAGTCAAGAGACCCAGTACTTC,CASSPLDSQETQYF
TRBJ2-7,once,TRBD2,TRBV4-3,TGCGCCAGCAGCCAAGCGGCGGGGGGCTACGAGCAGTACTTC,CASSQAAGGYEQYF
TRBJ1-1,once,NA,TRBV12-3/TRBV12-4,TGTGCCAGCAGTTTGTCGGTGAACACTGAAGCTTTCTTT,CASSLSVNTEAFF